This T cell receptor (beta chain) was obtained from a study of identical twins. General observations from the study: Zero-insertion analyses could be partly confounded by invariant MAIT and iNKT cells. Instead of following the same donors, the conclusions were based on cross-sectional statistical analysis. Memory repertoires showed no such pattern, whereas abundant cord blood beta clonotypes carried fewer insertions.

A universal primer site came from template switching; cDNA carried unique molecular identifiers. TCRdb called the 5' RACE reads again in MiXCR, with one record for every CDR3 protein. The repertoire includes 550,000 to 700,000 distinct CDR3 sequences, 7.5% to 10% of them detected once, and 2.5% to 3.5% sits in the top ten. This clonotype was detected a few times. Its antigen is not identified. These data are also associated with another study on yellow fever vaccine responses in identical twins.

The receptor was derived from a woman aged 18-29 years in good health. The sample consisted of PBMCs.

CDR3 sequence reads: CSARAPSRASTDTQYF. In nucleotides, the CDR3 is TGCAGTGCTAGAGCACCCAGCCGGGCTTCAACAGATACGCAGTATTTT. The V call is TRBV20-1, the J call TRBJ2-3; D gene ambiguous. The germline V gene encodes CDR1 DFQATT and CDR2 SNEGSKA (reference sequence). The CDR3 sequence is 16 residues long. Trimming took 1 base from V and 3 from J, leaving 17 bases between them.